This T cell receptor (beta chain) originates from a study of cytomegalovirus exposure and HLA in healthy donors. The wider study: An analysis done earlier identified some 120 million unique TCR beta sequences from about 179 million T cells.

Germline V gives CDR1 SGHAT, CDR2 FQNNGV. The ends lost 5 bases at V and 4 bases at J; junction bases unmatched: 4. CDR3 length equals 15 residues. Overall study findings and caveats: Later examination showed HLA-associated TCR beta chains had greater clonal expansion than equally common others. Roughly even sequencing depth across donors was the assumption behind the presence/absence analyses. Earlier analysis looked at TCR beta V segments, and most were productive about 90% or about 30% of the time.

This clone showed up just once. Its antigen remains unidentified. 60 Vbeta and 13 Jbeta primers were used in PCR. The method was immunoSEQ multiplex PCR; TCRdb's version includes in-frame clones alone and lacks a portion of them. Of more than 130,000 clones in the sample, 60% to 85% were seen once. Sequenced material: PBMCs. V and J are TRBV11-2 and TRBJ2-1, with 11 bases aligning to TRBD2. The sequence was obtained from a male donor in good health and CMV-seronegative. The CDR3 DNA sequence: TGTGCCAGCAGCACGGGACTAGCGGATTACAATGAGCAGTTCTTC. Encoded protein: CASSTGLADYNEQFF.